Following are 14 T cell receptor beta chains from one sample sequenced in a study of T-cell reconstitution after alpha-beta-depleted transplantation in children. TCRbeta library preparation incorporated unique molecular identifiers. TCRdb called the PCR reads again in MiXCR, with one record for every CDR3 protein. Altogether some 190,000 distinct CDR3 sequences are present, approximately 10% being singletons, with the ten largest covering 13%. This material consisted of PBMCs, taken before TCRalphabeta/CD19-depleted stem cell transplant. The receptors here all came from a boy younger than 10 with acute myeloid leukemia, due to receive a stem cell transplant.

This clonotype was recorded at least ten times. The chain combines TRBV7-9 with TRBJ1-1, with a tentative D call TRBD1 (6 bases). Trimming pared 4 bases from V and 6 bases from J, leaving 15 bases between. Germline CDR1 is SEHNR and CDR2 is FQNEAQ (reference sequence). This CDR3 comprises 14 residues. CDR3 in DNA: TGTGCCAGCAGCTCCTCAAGAGGGGGTGCTGAAGCTTTCTTT. Translated, it gives CASSSSRGGAEAFF.

This clonotype was seen at least ten times. The chain recombines TRBV20-1 with TRBJ2-2; D call uncertain. The CDR3 runs 11 residues. Germline V gives CDR1 DFQATT, CDR2 SNEGSKA (reference sequence). Trimming removed 0 bases from V and 6 bases from J, with 2 bases in between. The chain's CDR3 is CSARDAGELFF. In nucleotides, the CDR3 is TGCAGTGCTAGAGATGCCGGGGAGCTGTTTTTT.

This clonotype was counted many times. V and J are TRBV28 and TRBJ2-7, with 9 bases identical to TRBD1. J was trimmed by 6 bases and V by 6 bases; bases with no gene match: 9. Germline V gene sequence: CDR1 MDHEN, CDR2 SYDVKM. This CDR3 spans 14 amino acids. CDR3 amino acids: CASSNTGGLGEQYF. The CDR3 DNA is TGTGCCAGCAGCAATACAGGGGGCCTGGGCGAGCAGTACTTC.

This clonotype was counted many times. The chain combines TRBV12-3 or TRBV12-4 with TRBJ2-2; 14 bases are a match to TRBD2. CDR3 length: 17 amino acids. The V segment lost 1 base and the J segment 5 bases; nucleotides outside the gene matches: 3. The CDR3 loop is CASSLGGTSGSTGELFF. The CDR3, as DNA: TGTGCCAGCAGTTTAGGAGGGACTAGCGGGAGTACCGGGGAGCTGTTTTTT.

A remark on this clonotype: Just one base apart from a much larger clone, this may be a read error. This chain links TRBV9 with TRBJ2-1; tentatively, D is TRBD1 (5 bases). Germline V gene data show CDR1 as SGDLS and CDR2 as YYNGEE. The CDR3 sequence is 12 residues long. The CDR3: CASSVQDNERFF. DNA of the CDR3: TGTGCCAGCAGCGTACAGGACAATGAGCGGTTCTTC.

This clonotype was found a few times. The chain joins TRBV20-1 to TRBJ2-1; D uncertain. V lost 0 bases to trimming and J lost 3 bases, with 21 bases between them. This CDR3 comprises 18 residues. CDR1 is DFQATT and CDR2 is SNEGSKA in the germline V gene (reference sequence). The CDR3 is CSARDPWKPDLDYNEQFF. Written as DNA, the CDR3 is TGCAGTGCTAGAGACCCTTGGAAGCCCGACCTCGACTACAATGAGCAGTTCTTC.

This clonotype was counted at least ten times. The J gene is TRBJ2-3, the V gene TRBV12-3 or TRBV12-4; D is ambiguous. Trimming took 2 bases from V and 2 from J, leaving 8 bases between them. This CDR3 has 14 residues. The CDR3 DNA reads as TGTGCCAGCAGTTTATCGCTCCTCACAGATACGCAGTATTTT. It is translated as CASSLSLLTDTQYF.

In its sample, this clonotype was seen many times. The chain is built from TRBV4-1 and TRBJ2-2; 15 nucleotides line up with TRBD2. CDR3 length: 19 amino acids. Germline CDR1 MGHRA, CDR2 YSYEKL. Trimming took 3 bases from V and 5 from J; bases not matched to a gene: 10. The DNA for the CDR3 is TGCGCCAGCAGCCAGCAACCGGGACTAGCGGGGGGCCGTACCGGGGAGCTGTTTTTT. It codes for CASSQQPGLAGGRTGELFF.

The chain recombines TRBV28 with TRBJ2-1; 11 positions agree with TRBD2. The CDR3 consists of 16 residues. V lost 6 bases, J lost 9 bases, and 13 bases stayed unmatched. The germline V gene encodes CDR1 MDHEN and CDR2 SYDVKM. CDR3 coding DNA: TGTGCCAGCAGGACCACTAGCGGGAGCAATATGGGTGAGCAGTTCTTC. It is translated as CASRTTSGSNMGEQFF.

This clonotype occurred many times. This rearrangement joins TRBV20-1 to TRBJ2-1; D is ambiguous. The germline CDR1 and CDR2 sequences are DFQATT and SNEGSKA (reference sequence). The V end lost 6 bases, the J end lost 8 bases, and 8 bases lay between the germline ends. This CDR3 region has 10 residues. In DNA form, the CDR3 reads TGCAGTGCCCTCCATCATGAGCAGTTCTTC. This translates into CSALHHEQFF.

This clonotype was observed many times. The rearrangement links TRBV28 to TRBJ2-1, with TRBD2 identical over 7 bases. Trimming took 5 bases from V and 0 from J; bases not matched to a gene: 7. The CDR3 sequence is 16 residues long. The germline CDR1 and CDR2 sequences are MDHEN and SYDVKM. The chain's CDR3 is CASSTLAPSSYNEQFF. In DNA, the CDR3 is TGTGCCAGCAGTACACTAGCGCCGAGCTCCTACAATGAGCAGTTCTTC.

This clonotype was recorded many times. J is TRBJ1-2 and V is TRBV20-1; perhaps TRBD1 as D (5 bases). The germline CDR1 and CDR2 sequences are DFQATT and SNEGSKA (reference sequence). The CDR3 has 15 amino acids. V lost 0 bases and J 0 bases, leaving 11 bases between the germline ends. The CDR3 region is CSARDPTGPNYGYTF. DNA of the CDR3: TGCAGTGCTAGAGATCCAACAGGCCCTAACTATGGCTACACCTTC.

This clonotype was seen many times. The V gene is TRBV7-9, the J gene TRBJ2-1; TRBD2 matches 8 bases. The CDR3 contains 17 residues. Germline V gene sequence: CDR1 SEHNR, CDR2 FQNEAQ (reference sequence). The trim removed 3 bases at V and 2 bases at J, leaving 9 bases unmatched. CDR3 in DNA: TGTGCCAGCAGCTTTCCTTTTAGCGGGGACACCTACAATGAGCAGTTCTTC. Encoded protein: CASSFPFSGDTYNEQFF.

This clonotype was detected many times. The V and J genes are TRBV5-1 and TRBJ2-2; 9 nucleotides line up with TRBD2. The CDR3 sequence is 17 residues long. Germline trimming cut 2 bases from V and 0 bases from J; bases unmatched to any gene: 5. Germline values: CDR1 SGHRS, CDR2 YFSETQ. The CDR3 DNA reads as TGCGCCAGCAGCTTAGGACTAGCGTATGCGAACACCGGGGAGCTGTTTTTT. It translates to CASSLGLAYANTGELFF.